These 7 T cell receptor beta chains were sequenced from one sample in a study of response to subunit inactivated influenza vaccine. One entry per CDR3 protein results from TCRdb running MiXCR on the RT-PCR reads. The sample consists of more than 700,000 distinct CDR3 sequences, 21% of them appearing once. Specimen: PBMCs from blood, collected around 5 days after vaccination. All receptors come from a man over 45 who received an inactivated influenza vaccine.

This clonotype appeared a few times. The V gene is TRBV12-3 or TRBV12-4, the J gene TRBJ1-5, with D tentatively TRBD1 (5 bases). CDR3 length: 17 amino acids. Trimming pared 3 bases from V and 4 bases from J, leaving 19 bases between. CDR3 residues: CASSLGGVDPVNQPQHF. The CDR3 nucleotides are TGTGCCAGCAGTTTGGGGGGGGTGGACCCGGTTAATCAGCCCCAGCATTTT.

This clonotype came up a few times. The chain employs TRBV4-3 and TRBJ2-1; 8 positions match TRBD2. Germline V gene data show CDR1 as LGHNA and CDR2 as YSLEER. The CDR3 contains 16 residues. After removal of 0 bases from V and 6 bases from J, the junction contained 7 bases not matched to a gene. The CDR3 loop reads CASSQDTGSGGNEQFF. The CDR3 DNA reads as TGCGCCAGCAGCCAAGATACCGGGAGCGGGGGCAATGAGCAGTTCTTC.

This clonotype came up a few times. The chain employs TRBV20-1 and TRBJ1-5, with D hard to call. The CDR3 has 14 amino acids. Germline V CDR1 and CDR2: DFQATT, SNEGSKA (reference sequence). The CDR3 sequence: CSALRGASNQPQHF. CDR3 DNA: TGCAGCGCCCTCCGGGGTGCTAGCAATCAGCCCCAGCATTTT.

Only a few counts were recorded for this clonotype. The J gene is TRBJ1-6, the V gene TRBV5-1; possibly TRBD1 for D (5 bases). Germline V lookup: CDR1 SGHRS, CDR2 YFSETQ. The germline V and J ends were trimmed by 3 bases and 6 bases, with 10 bases remaining between them. This CDR3 contains 14 residues. CDR3 in DNA: TGCGCCAGCAGCTCGGACGGGACTAATTCACCCCTCCACTTT. Translating gives CASSSDGTNSPLHF.

The chain carries TRBV10-3 and TRBJ2-3, with no clear D. The germline V and J ends were trimmed by 7 bases and 1 base, with 3 bases remaining between them. Germline-derived CDR1 and CDR2 are ENHRY and SYGVKD. The CDR3 covers 11 residues. DNA for the CDR3: TGTGCCATCATGGGCACAGATACGCAGTATTTT. It is translated as CAIMGTDTQYF.

This clonotype was counted only a few times. V is TRBV20-1 and J is TRBJ2-1, with 7 bases identical to TRBD1. J gave up 4 bases and V 0 bases, and 12 bases lay outside the gene matches. This CDR3 comprises 17 residues. Germline V gives CDR1 DFQATT, CDR2 SNEGSKA (reference sequence). As DNA, the CDR3 is TGCAGTGCTAGAGATCGACAGGGAGCGCCGGTGTACAATGAGCAGTTCTTC. This codes for CSARDRQGAPVYNEQFF.

The table lists this clonotype with a few counts. The chain has TRBV20-1 and TRBJ2-1; tentative D call: TRBD2 (6 bases). There are 12 residues in the CDR3. Germline V CDR1 and CDR2: DFQATT, SNEGSKA (reference sequence). The V and J ends lost 7 bases and 5 bases respectively, with 12 bases between them. The CDR3 reads CSVGGPDNEQFF. In nucleotides, the CDR3 is TGCAGTGTCGGGGGTCCAGACAATGAGCAGTTCTTC.